This entry is about one TCR beta chain. Its antigen is as yet unknown. The PCR had 60 Vbeta and 13 Jbeta primers. The data were produced by immunoSEQ multiplex PCR, yet TCRdb's version contains in-frame clones alone and is incomplete. The sample yields roughly 100,000 clones, roughly 80% seen once. The data belong to a study of cytomegalovirus exposure and HLA in healthy donors. Study results and limitations: A missense variant in DCLRE1C was later tied to TCR beta V- and J-gene trimming. The study listed approximately 160 cytomegalovirus-associated TCR beta chains. From TCR beta sequences, most subjects' HLA-A and HLA-B alleles were reportedly predicted accurately.

The CDR3 is made up of 11 amino acids. V was pared by 6 bases and J by 6 bases, with 7 bases between. Germline values: CDR1 SNHLY, CDR2 FYNNEI. This sequence joins TRBV2 and TRBJ2-3, with D unresolved. The sequencing sample was made of PBMCs. This clonotype was obtained from a man in his fifties or sixties in good health and CMV-seronegative. CDR3 residues: CASSLLDTQYF. CDR3 sequence (DNA): TGTGCCAGCAGCCTTTTGGATACGCAGTATTTT.